These 24 T cell receptor beta chains originate from one sample sequenced in a study of regulatory T cells in long-lasting Graves disease. CDR3-region Arm-PCR and iRepertoire HTBI primers produced the TCR beta libraries. TCRdb reprocessed the multiplex PCR reads via MiXCR and lists one record per CDR3 protein. The sample holds about 360,000 distinct CDR3 sequences, around 15% seen once. Time point specified: newly diagnosed GD, antithyroid drugs for less than 3 months. The TCR library was made from RNA extracted from PBMCs. A further study also used this sample, focusing on T cells in Graves' hyperthyroidism and ophthalmopathy.

Sample: peripheral blood mononuclear cells (PBMCs), taken at new diagnosis, from a patient treated with antithyroid drugs. These receptors were collected from a woman aged 18-35 years with Graves disease.

The chain combines TRBV20-1 with TRBJ1-6; D is undetermined. The ends were cut back, 2 bases at V and 2 bases at J, with 10 bases in the middle. This CDR3 contains 15 residues. CDR1 and CDR2 (germline): DFQATT, SNEGSKA (reference sequence). CDR3 coding DNA: TGCAGTGCTAGACCTAGAGGGCCCTATAATTCACCCCTCCACTTT. Residues: CSARPRGPYNSPLHF.

This clonotype was counted only a few times. CDR3 sequence (DNA): TGTGCCAGCAGCGCGGGAGGGACCTACAATGAGCAGTTCTTC. Protein product: CASSAGGTYNEQFF. The chain carries TRBV6-2 or TRBV6-3 and TRBJ2-1, with 9 bases identical to TRBD2. CDR1 and CDR2 (germline): MNHEY, SVGEGT. V was clipped by 6 bases and J by 2 bases; unmatched bases: 2. The CDR3 spans 14 residues.

This clonotype has a count of ten or more. The chain combines TRBV5-1 with TRBJ2-3, with TRBD1 as a possible D gene (7 bases). V was trimmed by 10 bases and J by 0 bases, leaving 18 bases between them. There are 15 residues in the CDR3. Germline CDR1 reads SGHRS; CDR2 reads YFSETQ. The CDR3 protein is CAGRSTGTSTDTQYF. In nucleotides, the CDR3 is TGCGCCGGAAGATCGACAGGGACTAGCACAGATACGCAGTATTTT.

This chain connects TRBV7-4 to TRBJ2-5; D gene ambiguous. The CDR3 sequence is 12 residues long. Trimming pared 8 bases from V and 4 bases from J, leaving 11 bases between. Germline V gene lookup returns CDR1 SGHVT and CDR2 SQSDAQ. The CDR3 region is CASFDLGETQYF. The CDR3 DNA sequence: TGTGCCAGCTTCGACCTCGGAGAGACCCAGTACTTC.

A remark on this clonotype: This sequence may be a read error, since a much larger clone differs from it by one base. The limits of the CDR3 on the DNA are not certain, so only TCRdb's listed CDR3 is given. V usage is TRBV6-2 or TRBV6-3 and J usage is TRBJ2-2; no DNA check was done on the table's D call, TRBD1. The CDR3 region is 15 residues in length, termini included. The germline CDR1 and CDR2 sequences are MNHEY and SVGEGT. The chain's CDR3 is CASSYVAGGAGEPFF.

The chain is built from TRBV27 and TRBJ1-2; 8 nucleotides match TRBD1. The V and J ends lost 5 bases and 7 bases, in that order; junction bases with no gene match: 9. Germline CDR1 is MNHEY and CDR2 is SMNVEV (reference sequence). This CDR3 has 14 residues. The DNA for the CDR3 is TGTGCCAGCAGTCCCCTCGGGCAGGGGGCTGGCTACACCTTC. Encoded protein: CASSPLGQGAGYTF.

The chain uses TRBV10-3 and TRBJ2-3, with TRBD1 matching over 7 bases. This CDR3 contains 15 residues. Per the germline V gene, CDR1 is ENHRY and CDR2 is SYGVKD. V lost 3 bases and J lost 6; bases outside the gene matches: 9. The CDR3 DNA reads TGTGCCATCAGTGACCCGGACAGGCCGGGGGATACGCAGTATTTT. Its protein is CAISDPDRPGDTQYF.

This clonotype was seen repeatedly, ten times or more. The V gene is TRBV12-3 or TRBV12-4, the J gene TRBJ1-3, with D perhaps matching TRBD1 (5 bases). V lost 4 bases and J lost 3, with 16 bases in between. The CDR3 sequence is 16 residues long. The CDR3 loop reads CASSSRGGVFGNTIYF. DNA for the CDR3: TGTGCCAGCAGTTCTAGAGGAGGGGTCTTTGGAAACACCATATATTTT.

This clonotype was observed a handful of times. V usage is TRBV6-2 or TRBV6-3 and J usage is TRBJ2-2; the D is unclear. V was pared by 7 bases and J by 8 bases, with 11 bases between. Germline V lookup: CDR1 MNHEY, CDR2 SVGEGT. This CDR3 is built from 12 residues. This CDR3 reads CASTLSAGELFF. CDR3 bases: TGTGCCAGCACCTTAAGTGCGGGGGAGCTGTTTTTT.

In its sample, this clonotype was seen a few times. The chain has TRBV9 and TRBJ2-5; D may be TRBD1 or TRBD2 (5 bases each). Germline V lookup: CDR1 SGDLS, CDR2 YYNGEE. The CDR3 runs to 13 residues. Trimming cost V 3 bases and J 14 bases, with 20 bases left between them. The CDR3 loop is CASSAGTGATAYF. CDR3 nucleotide sequence: TGTGCCAGCAGCGCCGGGACCGGGGCCACCGCTTACTTC.

This rearrangement joins TRBV6-1 to TRBJ2-5, with no clear D. CDR3 length equals 13 residues. Trimming took off 8 bases at V and 3 bases at J, with 13 bases between the two ends. The germline V gene has CDR1 MNHNS and CDR2 SASEGT. The CDR3 here is CASSRTSEETQYF. The CDR3 DNA sequence: TGTGCCAGCTCCCGGACCTCCGAAGAGACCCAGTACTTC.

This clonotype has just a few counts. J is TRBJ2-1 and V is TRBV27; tentatively, D is TRBD2 (5 bases). CDR3 length: 14 residues. Germline lookup yields CDR1 MNHEY and CDR2 SMNVEV (reference sequence). V gave up 3 bases and J gave up 4 bases, with 10 bases separating them. The CDR3 region has the DNA TGTGCCAGCAGTTTTCGAGGGCGGTACAATGAGCAGTTCTTC. Translation: CASSFRGRYNEQFF.

This clonotype was picked up many times. V is TRBV2 and J is TRBJ2-5; D remains ambiguous. This CDR3 has 11 amino acids. Trimming took off 7 bases at V and 4 bases at J, with 7 bases between the two ends. Germline V gene sequence: CDR1 SNHLY, CDR2 FYNNEI. CDR3 sequence (DNA): TGTGCCAGCAAGGGTGGAGAGACCCAGTACTTC. Protein sequence: CASKGGETQYF.

This clonotype was observed a handful of times. The V gene is TRBV20-1, the J gene TRBJ2-1; 9 bases agree with TRBD2. This CDR3 comprises 15 residues. Germline CDR1 and CDR2: DFQATT and SNEGSKA (reference sequence). The J segment lost 4 bases and the V segment lost 5 bases, leaving 9 bases of the junction unmatched. For the CDR3, the DNA is TGCAGTGCTTGTAGGGCGGGGGGGCCTTACAATGAGCAGTTCTTC. It specifies CSACRAGGPYNEQFF.

This clonotype came up many times. The V gene is TRBV16, the J gene TRBJ1-1; D is uncertain. Germline loops: CDR1 KGHSY, CDR2 FQNENV. This CDR3 contains 15 residues. Deletions cut 4 bases from V and 0 bases from J, with 12 bases between. As DNA, the CDR3 is TGTGCCAGCAGCCCCGGAGCTGAGTTGAACACTGAAGCTTTCTTT. Translated, it gives CASSPGAELNTEAFF.

This clonotype has a count of ten or more. This sequence joins TRBV20-1 and TRBJ2-5, with D perhaps matching TRBD1 or TRBD2 (5 bases each). Deletions cut 0 bases from V and 5 bases from J, with 13 bases between. Germline V gene data show CDR1 as DFQATT and CDR2 as SNEGSKA (reference sequence). CDR3 size: 14 residues. The CDR3 protein is CSARDGTQMETQYF. The DNA of the CDR3 is TGCAGTGCTAGAGATGGGACGCAGATGGAGACCCAGTACTTC.

The chain employs TRBV28 and TRBJ2-7; D is unresolved. CDR1 is MDHEN and CDR2 is SYDVKM in the germline V gene. Trimming pared 2 bases from V and 2 bases from J, leaving 10 bases between. The CDR3 is 14 residues long. The CDR3 protein is CASSLDGLAYEQYF. DNA of the CDR3: TGTGCCAGCAGTTTAGACGGGCTAGCCTACGAGCAGTACTTC.

At least ten counts were recorded for this clonotype. This rearrangement joins TRBV27 to TRBJ2-5; D is uncertain. The CDR3 covers 15 residues. Trimming took 5 bases from V and 1 from J, leaving 14 bases between them. CDR1 is MNHEY and CDR2 is SMNVEV in the germline V gene (reference sequence). The DNA for the CDR3 is TGTGCCAGCAGTCCCACGGATATGTCCCAAGAGACCCAGTACTTC. Translation gives CASSPTDMSQETQYF.

The table lists this clonotype with many counts. The chain links TRBV11-2 to TRBJ1-4; D is undetermined. The ends were cut back, 7 bases at V and 0 bases at J, with 12 bases in the middle. The CDR3 totals 15 residues. Germline CDR1 reads SGHAT; CDR2 reads FQNNGV. Here the CDR3 DNA reads TGTGCCAGCACTTTCGACCGTTCAACTAATGAAAAACTGTTTTTT. Amino acid sequence: CASTFDRSTNEKLFF.

This clonotype was detected a few times. CDR3 in DNA: TGTGCCAGCAGCTTAATCCCCGGGACAGGGGCCCAGTACTTC. Protein: CASSLIPGTGAQYF. The chain couples TRBV7-3 to TRBJ2-1, with 10 bases identical to TRBD1. The end of the DNA is better explained by TRBJ2-5, so the J call may be wrong. The CDR3 spans 14 residues. Germline assignment: CDR1 SGHTA and CDR2 FQGTGA.

Ten or more counts support this clonotype. The chain has TRBV5-1 and TRBJ2-7, with D tentatively TRBD2 (6 bases). V lost 1 base and J 7 bases, leaving 18 bases between the germline ends. Germline CDR1 is SGHRS and CDR2 is YFSETQ. The CDR3 is 15 residues long. The CDR3 DNA follows: TGCGCCAGCAGCTTGTGGGCCGGGACTCCGGGGGAGCAGTACTTC. It codes for CASSLWAGTPGEQYF.

This clonotype appeared many times. The V call is TRBV11-2, the J call TRBJ1-2, with TRBD1 matching over 12 bases. The germline V gene encodes CDR1 SGHAT and CDR2 FQNNGV. The CDR3 has 17 amino acids. The junction had 11 bases not matched to a gene; V was cut back by 4 bases and J by 5 bases. This CDR3 reads CASSSFRDRGPRYGYTF. The CDR3 region has the DNA TGTGCCAGCAGCTCATTCCGGGACAGGGGGCCGCGATATGGCTACACCTTC.

The genes are TRBV28 and TRBJ2-4; D unresolved. Per the germline V gene, CDR1 is MDHEN and CDR2 is SYDVKM. Trimming shortened V by 5 bases and J by 2 bases, and 13 bases separated the two germline ends. This CDR3 region has 15 residues. CDR3: CASSPALVSKNIQYF. The CDR3 nucleotides read TGTGCCAGCAGTCCAGCTTTAGTGTCCAAAAACATTCAGTACTTC.

This clonotype was recorded many times. The chain carries TRBV27 and TRBJ2-7; 8 nucleotides line up with TRBD2. Germline V gene data show CDR1 as MNHEY and CDR2 as SMNVEV (reference sequence). The CDR3 has 14 amino acids. J gave up 1 base and V 5 bases, and 4 bases lay outside the gene matches. The CDR3, as DNA: TGTGCCAGCAGTCAAGGGACTAGATCCTACGAGCAGTACTTC. Its protein is CASSQGTRSYEQYF.